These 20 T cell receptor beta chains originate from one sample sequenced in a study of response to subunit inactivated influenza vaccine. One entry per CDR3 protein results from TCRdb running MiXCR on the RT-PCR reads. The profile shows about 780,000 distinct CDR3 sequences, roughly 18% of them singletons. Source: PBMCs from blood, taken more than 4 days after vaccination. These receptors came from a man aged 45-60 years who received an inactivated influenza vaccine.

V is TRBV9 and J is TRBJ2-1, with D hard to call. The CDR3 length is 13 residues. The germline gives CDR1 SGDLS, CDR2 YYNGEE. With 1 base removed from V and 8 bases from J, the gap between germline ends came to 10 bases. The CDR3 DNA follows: TGTGCCAGCAGCGTATTATTTGGGGATGAGCAGTTCTTC. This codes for CASSVLFGDEQFF.

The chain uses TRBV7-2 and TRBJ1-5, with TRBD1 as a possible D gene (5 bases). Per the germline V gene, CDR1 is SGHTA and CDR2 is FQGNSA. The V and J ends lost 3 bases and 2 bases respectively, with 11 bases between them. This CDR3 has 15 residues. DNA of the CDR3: TGTGCCAGCAGCTTTGTAGGGGTTGGCAATCAGCCCCAGCATTTT. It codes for CASSFVGVGNQPQHF.

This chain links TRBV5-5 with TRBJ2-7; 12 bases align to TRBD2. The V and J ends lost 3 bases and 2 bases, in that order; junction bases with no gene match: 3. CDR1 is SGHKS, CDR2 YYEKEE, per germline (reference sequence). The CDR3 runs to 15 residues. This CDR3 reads CASSWTSGEAYEQYF. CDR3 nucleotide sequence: TGTGCCAGCAGCTGGACTAGCGGGGAGGCCTACGAGCAGTACTTC.

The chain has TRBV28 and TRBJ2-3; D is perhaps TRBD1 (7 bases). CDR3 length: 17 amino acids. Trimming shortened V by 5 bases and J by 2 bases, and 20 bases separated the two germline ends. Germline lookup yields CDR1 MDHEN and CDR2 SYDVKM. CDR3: CASSLGPGGRDTDTQYF. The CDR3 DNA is TGTGCCAGCAGTCTAGGGCCAGGGGGGCGGGACACAGATACGCAGTATTTT.

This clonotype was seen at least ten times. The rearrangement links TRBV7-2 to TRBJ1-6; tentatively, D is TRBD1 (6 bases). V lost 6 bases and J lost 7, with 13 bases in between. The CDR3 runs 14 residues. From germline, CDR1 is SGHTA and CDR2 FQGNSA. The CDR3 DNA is TGTGCCAGCAGTTACAGGGTTCTCAATTCACCCCTCCACTTT. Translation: CASSYRVLNSPLHF.

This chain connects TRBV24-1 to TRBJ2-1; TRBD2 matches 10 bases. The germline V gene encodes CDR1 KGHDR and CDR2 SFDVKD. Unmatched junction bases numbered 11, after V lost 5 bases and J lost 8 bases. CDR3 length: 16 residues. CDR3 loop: CATSGRSLAGADEQFF. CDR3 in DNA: TGTGCCACCAGTGGGCGAAGTCTAGCGGGAGCGGATGAGCAGTTCTTC.

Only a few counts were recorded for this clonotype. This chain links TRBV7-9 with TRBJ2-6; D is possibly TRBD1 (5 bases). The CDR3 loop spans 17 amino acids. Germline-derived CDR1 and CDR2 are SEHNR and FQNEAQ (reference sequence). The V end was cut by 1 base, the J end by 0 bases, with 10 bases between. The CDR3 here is CASSLVRTTSGANVLTF. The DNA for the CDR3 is TGTGCCAGCAGCTTAGTGCGGACAACCTCTGGGGCCAACGTCCTGACTTTC. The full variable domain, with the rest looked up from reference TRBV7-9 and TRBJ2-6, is DTGVSQNPRHKITKRGQNVTFRCDPISEHNRLYWYRQTLGQGPEFLTYFQNEAQLEKSRLLSDRFSAERPKGSFSTLEIQRTEQGDSAMYLCASSLVRTTSGANVLTFGAGSRLTVL.

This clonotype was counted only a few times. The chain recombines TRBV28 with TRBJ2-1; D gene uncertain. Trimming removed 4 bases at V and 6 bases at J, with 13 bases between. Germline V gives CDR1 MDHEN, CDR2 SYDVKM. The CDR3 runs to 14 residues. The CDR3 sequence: CASSSPDRFNEQFF. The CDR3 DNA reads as TGTGCCAGCAGTTCCCCGGACCGTTTCAATGAGCAGTTCTTC.

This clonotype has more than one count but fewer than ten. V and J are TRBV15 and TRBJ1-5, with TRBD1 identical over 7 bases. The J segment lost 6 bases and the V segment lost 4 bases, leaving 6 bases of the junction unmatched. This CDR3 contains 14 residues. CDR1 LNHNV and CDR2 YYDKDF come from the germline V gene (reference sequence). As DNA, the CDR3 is TGTGCCACCAGCAAAGGGGGCAGGAGTCAGCCCCAGCATTTT. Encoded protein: CATSKGGRSQPQHF.

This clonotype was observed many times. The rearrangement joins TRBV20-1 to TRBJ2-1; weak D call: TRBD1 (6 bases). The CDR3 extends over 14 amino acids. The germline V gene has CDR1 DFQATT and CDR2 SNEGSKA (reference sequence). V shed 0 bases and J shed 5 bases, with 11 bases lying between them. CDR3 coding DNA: TGCAGTGCTAGAGACTTGGACAGCGACAATGAGCAGTTCTTC. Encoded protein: CSARDLDSDNEQFF.

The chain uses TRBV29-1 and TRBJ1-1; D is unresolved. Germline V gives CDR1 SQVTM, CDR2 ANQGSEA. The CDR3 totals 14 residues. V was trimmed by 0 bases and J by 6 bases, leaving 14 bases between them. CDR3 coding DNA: TGCAGCGTTGAAGATGGGAGATCCTGGGCTGAAGCTTTCTTT. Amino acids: CSVEDGRSWAEAFF.

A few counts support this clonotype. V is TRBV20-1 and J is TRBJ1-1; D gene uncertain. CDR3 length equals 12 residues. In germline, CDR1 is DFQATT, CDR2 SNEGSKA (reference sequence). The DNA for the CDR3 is TGCAGCCCCATACGGCTGAACACTGAAGCTTTCTTT. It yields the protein CSPIRLNTEAFF.

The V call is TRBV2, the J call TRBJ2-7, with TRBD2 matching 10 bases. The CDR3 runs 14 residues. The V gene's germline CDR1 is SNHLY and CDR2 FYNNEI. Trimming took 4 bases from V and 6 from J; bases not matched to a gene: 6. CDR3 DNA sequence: TGTGCCAGCAGTGCTGGCCTAGCGGGAGCCGAGCAGTACTTC. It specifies CASSAGLAGAEQYF. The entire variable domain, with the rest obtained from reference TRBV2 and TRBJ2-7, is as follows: EPEVTQTPSHQVTQMGQEVILRCVPISNHLYFYWYRQILGQKVEFLVSFYNNEISEKSEIFDDQFSVERPDGSNFTLKIRSTKLEDSAMYFCASSAGLAGAEQYFGPGTRLTVT.

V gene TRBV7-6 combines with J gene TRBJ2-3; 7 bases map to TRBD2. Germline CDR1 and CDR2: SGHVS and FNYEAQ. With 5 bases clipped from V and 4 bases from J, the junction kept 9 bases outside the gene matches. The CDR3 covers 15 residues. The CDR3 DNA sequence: TGTGCCAGCAGCCCTAGGACTAGTCAGGCAGATACGCAGTATTTT. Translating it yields CASSPRTSQADTQYF.

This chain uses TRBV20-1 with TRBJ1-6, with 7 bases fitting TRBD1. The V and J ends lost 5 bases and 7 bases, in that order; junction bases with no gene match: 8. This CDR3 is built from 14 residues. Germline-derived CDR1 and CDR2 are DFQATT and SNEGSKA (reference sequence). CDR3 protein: CSAAPGTVNSPLHF. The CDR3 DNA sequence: TGCAGTGCTGCCCCCGGGACAGTGAATTCACCCCTCCACTTT.

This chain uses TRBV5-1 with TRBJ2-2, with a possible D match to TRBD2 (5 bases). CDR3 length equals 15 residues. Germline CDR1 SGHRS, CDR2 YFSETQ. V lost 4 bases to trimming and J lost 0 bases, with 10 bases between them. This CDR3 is CASSHPGTNTGELFF. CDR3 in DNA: TGCGCCAGCAGCCACCCCGGGACGAACACCGGGGAGCTGTTTTTT.

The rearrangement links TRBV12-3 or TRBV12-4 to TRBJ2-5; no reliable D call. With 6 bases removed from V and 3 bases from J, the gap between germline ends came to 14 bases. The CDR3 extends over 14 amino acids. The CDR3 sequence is CASSKVGRKETQYF. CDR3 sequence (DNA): TGTGCCAGCAGCAAAGTTGGACGGAAAGAGACCCAGTACTTC.

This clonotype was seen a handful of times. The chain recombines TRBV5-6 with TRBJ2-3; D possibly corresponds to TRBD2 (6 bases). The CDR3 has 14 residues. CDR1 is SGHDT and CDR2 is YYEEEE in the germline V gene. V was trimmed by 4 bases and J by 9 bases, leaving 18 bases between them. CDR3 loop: CASSPAGSSGTQYF. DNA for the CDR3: TGTGCCAGCAGCCCGGCCGGGAGCTCTGGCACGCAGTATTTT. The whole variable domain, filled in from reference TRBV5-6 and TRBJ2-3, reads DAGVTQSPTHLIKTRGQQVTLRCSPKSGHDTVSWYQQALGQGPQFIFQYYEEEERQRGNFPDRFSGHQFPNYSSELNVNALLLGDSALYLCASSPAGSSGTQYFGPGTRLTVL.

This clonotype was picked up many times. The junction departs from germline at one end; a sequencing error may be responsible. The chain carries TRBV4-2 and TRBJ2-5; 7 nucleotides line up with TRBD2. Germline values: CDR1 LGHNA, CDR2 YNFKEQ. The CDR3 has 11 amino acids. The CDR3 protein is CASSQGGDKNF. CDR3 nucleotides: TGTGCCAGCAGCCAGGGGGGGGATAAGAACTTC.

This CDR3 reads CASSESRGHEQFF. The CDR3 region has the DNA TGCGCCAGCAGTGAGTCAAGGGGGCATGAGCAGTTCTTC. The chain links TRBV10-2 to TRBJ2-1, with TRBD1 identical over 7 bases. After removal of 0 bases from V and 8 bases from J, the junction contained 1 base not matched to a gene. Germline-derived CDR1 and CDR2 are WSHSY and SAAADI. This CDR3 has 13 residues.